This T cell receptor beta chain was profiled in a study of blood T cell repertoires in COVID-19. Study-wide background: COVID-19 samples, acute and convalescent, were from the United States, Italy and Spain. T cells, B-cell-depleted T cells, or PBMCs supplied cDNA or gDNA.

This CDR3 is built from 15 residues. Trimming shortened V by 6 bases and J by 0 bases, and 14 bases separated the two germline ends. In germline, CDR1 is KGHSH, CDR2 LQKENI. How the authors handled the data: Reference gene primers were amplified, and this amplification served to estimate nucleated cell counts. Repertoires were generated with immunoSEQ multiplex PCR, while TCRdb's copy carries only in-frame clones and drops some. That table is the source of V, J and clone size, and D and trimming were worked out from the DNA. The data contain 120,000 to 150,000 clones, 82% of them singletons. The clonotype was recovered from a human donor with acute or convalescent COVID-19. The donor label of this sample is uncertain. The V call is TRBV18, the J call TRBJ1-1; TRBD1 might be the D (5 bases). Material: peripheral blood. CDR3 sequence reads: CASSPPGGVNTEAFF. CDR3 bases: TGTGCCAGCTCGCCTCCTGGAGGGGTGAACACTGAAGCTTTCTTT.